This T cell receptor (beta chain) was profiled in a study of blood T cell repertoires in COVID-19 (dated by TCRdb to the early 2020s). General notes on the study: The collaborator samples originated in the United States, Italy and Spain and spanned the acute and convalescent phases of COVID-19. The material from the prospective study consisted of cDNA or gDNA derived from T cells, B-cell-depleted T cells, or PBMCs. The dataset comprised deeply sampled blood TCRbeta repertoires from subjects exposed to, actively infected with, or recovered from COVID-19. The repertoires were released in a freely available public database meant as a resource for research on the immune response to SARS-CoV-2. The samples were drawn from the first 160 participants of the ongoing ImmuneRACE study and from 1,254 subjects provided by 6 global collaborators. The sample metadata nearly always contained a de-identified subject ID, COVID-19 status, age in years and sex. Where available, HLA class I and class II types were taken from metadata supplied by the sample provider and were not determined by assay-based typing. Study-wide findings and limitations: The quantity of clinical and demographic metadata differed by source and by participant and was supplied without curation.

TCRbeta CDR3 regions were amplified from genomic DNA using the immunoSEQ Assay, a bias-controlled multiplex PCR. On the study's bioinformatics: The number of nucleated cells in each sample was estimated by amplification of reference gene primers within the assay. Sequence reads were collapsed and filtered to measure the absolute abundance of every unique TCRbeta CDR3 rearrangement. For each sample, productive Simpson clonality was calculated as the square root of Simpson's diversity index across productive rearrangements. TCRdb holds this immuneACCESS table with in-frame rearrangements only. Some clones are missing; in checked studies, unresolved V genes explain under half, and the rest has no known cause. The V and J calls and the clone size are those of that table, but D and trimming were determined from the DNA. This sample is represented by some 160,000 clones; approximately 84% of them were singletons. The ten most abundant clones make up roughly 13% of the sample.

As regards this clone: No antigen is known for it. Per-base qualities were not stored, and no clone one base away is much larger.

Whole blood was collected in K2EDTA tubes by collaborating institutions according to the institutions' own protocols. For TCRbeta analysis, collaborators shipped samples as frozen whole blood, isolated PBMCs, or DNA extracted from either of those sample types. V trim: 4 bases; J trim: 1 base; unmatched bases: 7. The CDR3, from cysteine to phenylalanine, totals 15 residues. Just CDR3 DNA is preserved here, 45 bases in frame from base 1. The germline V gene supplies CDR1 SGHRS and CDR2 YFSETQ. This clonotype was obtained from a woman of 80 years or more with acute or convalescent COVID-19. Material for sequencing was peripheral blood. The chain joins TRBV5-1 to TRBJ1-1; 7 middle bases align to TRBD1. CDR3 region: CASSIQGLENTEAFF. The DNA reads TGCGCCAGCAGCATACAGGGGCTGGAGAACACTGAAGCTTTCTTT.